This T cell receptor beta chain was identified during a study of T cells in Graves' hyperthyroidism and ophthalmopathy. General study points: Most thyroid clonotypes with frequency above 0.001 were detected in blood.

This clonotype was recorded at least ten times. What it binds is not known. Amplification targeted TCR beta CDR3 regions from RNA transcripts. A first-round RT-PCR of the TCR CDR3 used the HTBI primer set. TCRdb recomputed calls from the multiplex PCR reads with MiXCR, one row per CDR3 protein. The data show 700,000 or so distinct CDR3 sequences, about a sixth seen once. CDR1 is SGHAT, CDR2 FQNNGV, per germline. The CDR3 extends over 15 amino acids. Trimming pared 5 bases from V and 4 bases from J, leaving 15 bases between. This receptor was identified in a man aged 18-30 years with Graves' hyperthyroidism. The specimen was blood. V is TRBV11-2 and J is TRBJ2-1, with D maybe TRBD1 (5 bases). The CDR3 spells CASSLRRQIYNEQFF. In nucleotides, the CDR3 is TGTGCCAGCAGCCTCCGCCGACAGATATACAATGAGCAGTTCTTC.